This entry lists 9 T cell receptor beta chains sequenced from one sample in a study of blood T cell repertoires in COVID-19. Some clones are missing from TCRdb's copy, which holds only in-frame ones; the method was immunoSEQ multiplex PCR. The table lists approximately 170,000 clones, more than 65% of them singletons. Sequencing was performed on peripheral blood. The receptors were gathered from an elderly woman with active or convalescent COVID-19.

This chain's CDR3 is CASRETGGWDGYTF. In DNA, the CDR3 is TGTGCCAGCAGGGAGACAGGGGGCTGGGATGGCTACACCTTC. The genes are TRBV6-5 and TRBJ1-2; 10 positions agree with TRBD1. CDR3 length: 14 amino acids. Germline V gene lookup returns CDR1 MNHEY and CDR2 SVGAGI. After removal of 6 bases from V and 6 bases from J, the junction contained 7 bases not matched to a gene.

The chain uses TRBV2 and TRBJ2-7; D possibly corresponds to TRBD1 (6 bases). This CDR3 has 14 residues. From germline, CDR1 is SNHLY and CDR2 FYNNEI. V was cut by 6 bases and J by 4 bases, with 16 bases left in between. CDR3 DNA: TGTGCCAGCAGGGAACAGGGTTGGGGATACGAGCAGTACTTC. Translation gives CASREQGWGYEQYF.

This chain connects TRBV5-1 to TRBJ2-1; weak D call: TRBD2 (5 bases). Looked up from germline, CDR1 is SGHRS and CDR2 is YFSETQ. The CDR3 spans 14 residues. The V end lost 3 bases, the J end lost 3 bases, and 10 bases lay between the germline ends. The CDR3 nucleotides read TGCGCCAGCAGCTCAAACCGGGACTACAATGAGCAGTTCTTC. Amino acids: CASSSNRDYNEQFF.

This clone was counted ten times or more. The chain combines TRBV7-8 with TRBJ2-7, with 16 bases aligning to TRBD2. The CDR3 sequence is 19 residues long. Germline CDR1 reads SGHVS; CDR2 reads FQNEAQ. J gave up 5 bases and V 1 base, and 11 bases lay outside the gene matches. The CDR3 loop is CASSLVLGGLAGGSHEQYF. CDR3 bases: TGTGCCAGCAGCTTAGTCTTAGGGGGACTAGCGGGAGGGTCCCACGAGCAGTACTTC.

This rearrangement joins TRBV4-1 to TRBJ2-3, with 7 positions matching TRBD2. Per germline, CDR1 MGHRA and CDR2 YSYEKL. The CDR3 extends over 17 amino acids. J gave up 5 bases and V 1 base, and 12 bases lay outside the gene matches. CDR3 protein: CASSQVHRLGGGDTQYF. In DNA, the CDR3 is TGCGCCAGCAGCCAAGTTCATCGGCTAGGCGGGGGAGATACGCAGTATTTT.

The J gene is TRBJ2-2, the V gene TRBV6-1; 12 positions agree with TRBD2. Trimming removed 4 bases from V and 7 bases from J; junction bases left unmatched: 7. CDR1 is MNHNS, CDR2 SASEGT, per germline. The CDR3 extends over 16 amino acids. CDR3 in DNA: TGTGCCAGCAGTGCCAGACTAGCGGGAGCGGTCGGGGAGCTGTTTTTT. It yields the protein CASSARLAGAVGELFF.

V is TRBV6-5 and J is TRBJ1-1; TRBD1 agrees at 8 bases. The CDR3 contains 14 residues. Looked up from germline, CDR1 is MNHEY and CDR2 is SVGAGI. The ends lost 7 bases at V and 4 bases at J; junction bases unmatched: 8. CDR3 nucleotide sequence: TGTGCCAGCAAAATGGACAGGGAGATCACTGAAGCTTTCTTT. Amino acids: CASKMDREITEAFF.

The V call is TRBV7-9, the J call TRBJ1-2; 8 nucleotides match TRBD1. The ends lost 5 bases at V and 4 bases at J; junction bases unmatched: 3. Per germline, CDR1 SEHNR and CDR2 FQNEAQ (reference sequence). The CDR3 length is 13 residues. CDR3: CASSVGQVYGYTF. For the CDR3, the DNA is TGTGCCAGCAGCGTGGGACAGGTCTATGGCTACACCTTC.

The chain uses TRBV19 and TRBJ2-7; D is perhaps TRBD1 (6 bases). Trimming removed 5 bases from V and 0 bases from J, with 11 bases in between. This CDR3 has 14 residues. Germline loops: CDR1 LNHDA, CDR2 SQIVND (reference sequence). Here the CDR3 DNA reads TGTGCCAGTAGTTACAGGGCCCTCTCCTACGAGCAGTACTTC. It translates to CASSYRALSYEQYF.